Following are 21 T cell receptor beta chains from one sample sequenced in a study of blood T cell repertoires in COVID-19. The protocol was immunoSEQ multiplex PCR, while the TCRdb copy is restricted to in-frame clones and leaves out a portion. Among around 190,000 clones listed, about 84% were seen once. Specimen: peripheral blood. The receptor source for this set is a human donor in a cohort sampled during active COVID-19.

This clone was detected a few times. The chain has TRBV19 and TRBJ1-1; a weak D match, TRBD1 (6 bases). CDR1 is LNHDA, CDR2 SQIVND, per germline (reference sequence). CDR3 size: 14 residues. Trimming took 5 bases from V and 1 from J, leaving 11 bases between them. In DNA, the CDR3 is TGTGCCAGTAGTCACAGGGAAGGGAACACTGAAGCTTTCTTT. Translation gives CASSHREGNTEAFF. Together with reference TRBV19 and TRBJ1-1, the CDR3 gives the full variable domain: DGGITQSPKYLFRKEGQNVTLSCEQNLNHDAMYWYRQDPGQGLRLIYYSQIVNDFQKGDIAEGYSVSREKKESFPLTVTSAQKNPTAFYLCASSHREGNTEAFFGQGTRLTVV.

This sequence joins TRBV30 and TRBJ1-3; D is ambiguous. Germline CDR1 reads GTSNPN; CDR2 reads SVGIG (reference sequence). The CDR3 spans 12 residues. Trimming removed 3 bases at V and 1 base at J, with 4 bases between. In nucleotides, the CDR3 is TGTGCCTGGAGAGCTTCTGGAAACACCATATATTTT. It codes for CAWRASGNTIYF.

The chain recombines TRBV25-1 with TRBJ2-1; D is perhaps TRBD1 (6 bases). The CDR3 runs to 13 residues. V shed 5 bases and J shed 6 bases, with 11 bases lying between them. CDR1 is MGHDK, CDR2 SYGVNS, per germline. CDR3 in DNA: TGTGCCAGCAGTTCCCAACAGGGCAATGAGCAGTTCTTC. Translation gives CASSSQQGNEQFF.

The V gene is TRBV5-1, the J gene TRBJ1-1; weak D call: TRBD1 (6 bases). The CDR3 has 14 residues. Germline values: CDR1 SGHRS, CDR2 YFSETQ. The V gene lost 3 bases and the J gene lost 4 bases, with 13 bases spanning the gap. The CDR3 region is CASSSQGMGTEAFF. The CDR3 bases are TGCGCCAGCAGCTCTCAGGGGATGGGCACTGAAGCTTTCTTT.

The chain is built from TRBV6-5 and TRBJ1-1; the D gene is possibly TRBD1 (5 bases). The CDR3 loop spans 15 amino acids. The V and J ends lost 5 bases and 5 bases respectively, with 18 bases between them. Germline V gene lookup returns CDR1 MNHEY and CDR2 SVGAGI. The CDR3: CASSRFGRAGTEAFF. The CDR3 bases are TGTGCCAGCAGTAGATTCGGCAGGGCAGGGACTGAAGCTTTCTTT.

The chain combines TRBV2 with TRBJ1-2; 8 positions agree with TRBD1. V was clipped by 8 bases and J by 4 bases; unmatched bases: 9. CDR3 length equals 14 residues. In germline, CDR1 is SNHLY, CDR2 FYNNEI. This CDR3 is CASAGTGTFYGYTF. DNA of the CDR3: TGTGCCAGCGCGGGGACAGGAACCTTCTATGGCTACACCTTC.

This chain connects TRBV7-9 to TRBJ1-4; D is unclear. With 5 bases removed from V and 7 bases from J, the gap between germline ends came to 14 bases. The CDR3 length is 14 residues. Germline V gives CDR1 SEHNR, CDR2 FQNEAQ (reference sequence). In DNA, the CDR3 is TGTGCCAGCAGCCCCCCGGCCGGAGGTGAAAAACTGTTTTTT. Its translation is CASSPPAGGEKLFF.

This chain connects TRBV29-1 to TRBJ2-1; D might be TRBD1 (6 bases). Deletions cut 1 base from V and 0 bases from J, with 16 bases between. CDR1 is SQVTM, CDR2 ANQGSEA, per germline. The CDR3 has 17 residues. CDR3 residues: CSVEGPIRGHSYNEQFF. CDR3 nucleotides: TGCAGCGTTGAAGGACCCATCAGGGGACACTCCTACAATGAGCAGTTCTTC.

The genes are TRBV19 and TRBJ1-4, with 7 bases aligning to TRBD1. J was trimmed by 3 bases and V by 1 base; bases with no gene match: 2. CDR3 size: 15 residues. The germline CDR1 and CDR2 sequences are LNHDA and SQIVND (reference sequence). For the CDR3, the DNA is TGTGCCAGTAGTATAGGGGGACAGCCTAATGAAAAACTGTTTTTT. It codes for CASSIGGQPNEKLFF. Together with reference TRBV19 and TRBJ1-4, the CDR3 gives the full variable domain: DGGITQSPKYLFRKEGQNVTLSCEQNLNHDAMYWYRQDPGQGLRLIYYSQIVNDFQKGDIAEGYSVSREKKESFPLTVTSAQKNPTAFYLCASSIGGQPNEKLFFGSGTQLSVL.

The J gene is TRBJ2-5, the V gene TRBV9; 10 positions match TRBD2. From germline, CDR1 is SGDLS and CDR2 YYNGEE. The CDR3 has 17 residues. After removal of 0 bases from V and 3 bases from J, the junction contained 8 bases not matched to a gene. The CDR3 sequence is CASSVALGLAVEETQYF. The CDR3 DNA reads TGTGCCAGCAGCGTAGCGCTTGGACTAGCGGTGGAAGAGACCCAGTACTTC.

The V and J genes are TRBV12-3 or TRBV12-4 and TRBJ2-7; D gene uncertain. CDR3 length: 12 residues. With 5 bases removed from V and 2 bases from J, the gap between germline ends came to 7 bases. The CDR3 here is CASSTGPYEQYF. The CDR3 nucleotides are TGTGCCAGCAGTACCGGTCCCTACGAGCAGTACTTC.

The rearrangement joins TRBV2 to TRBJ1-2; D ambiguous. This CDR3 is built from 16 residues. Per the germline V gene, CDR1 is SNHLY and CDR2 is FYNNEI. The V and J ends lost 0 bases and 4 bases respectively, with 15 bases between them. CDR3 nucleotide sequence: TGTGCCAGCAGTGAAGCGCCGGGTCCCAGACGCTATGGCTACACCTTC. Amino acid sequence: CASSEAPGPRRYGYTF. Full variable domain (outside the CDR3, taken from reference TRBV2 and TRBJ1-2): EPEVTQTPSHQVTQMGQEVILRCVPISNHLYFYWYRQILGQKVEFLVSFYNNEISEKSEIFDDQFSVERPDGSNFTLKIRSTKLEDSAMYFCASSEAPGPRRYGYTFGSGTRLTVV.

The V gene is TRBV9, the J gene TRBJ2-1; 10 bases are shared with TRBD1. V lost 4 bases to trimming and J lost 7 bases; unmatched junction nucleotides: 5. This CDR3 contains 14 residues. Germline CDR1 reads SGDLS; CDR2 reads YYNGEE. The CDR3 spells CASSIRQGANEQFF. CDR3 DNA sequence: TGTGCCAGCAGCATAAGACAGGGGGCTAATGAGCAGTTCTTC.

The V gene is TRBV10-2, the J gene TRBJ2-7, with TRBD2 as a possible D gene (6 bases). Germline CDR1 is WSHSY and CDR2 is SAAADI. The CDR3 spans 14 residues. V dropped 5 bases and J dropped 2 bases, with 13 bases sitting between them. The CDR3 nucleotides read TGCGCCAGCAGTCGGACCGGGAGTGCCTACGAGCAGTACTTC. Translation gives CASSRTGSAYEQYF.

The CDR3 region has the DNA TGTGCCAGCAGCTACGGGGAGGGCTACGAGCAGTACTTC. Protein: CASSYGEGYEQYF. This chain connects TRBV5-4 to TRBJ2-7; the match to TRBD2 covers 7 bases. The CDR3 has 13 residues. With V trimmed by 3 bases and J by 3 bases, 3 bases remained unmatched. CDR1 is SGHNT and CDR2 is YYREEE in the germline V gene (reference sequence).

The chain links TRBV19 to TRBJ1-5; the match to TRBD1 covers 8 bases. The CDR3 loop spans 15 amino acids. Trimming cost V 6 bases and J 2 bases; bases outside gene matches: 6. The V gene's germline CDR1 is LNHDA and CDR2 SQIVND (reference sequence). The CDR3 protein is CASSLGQGGNQPQHF. The CDR3 coding sequence is TGTGCCAGTAGCCTAGGACAGGGTGGCAATCAGCCCCAGCATTTT.

The chain is built from TRBV30 and TRBJ1-5, with a tentative D call TRBD1 (6 bases). The CDR3 covers 14 residues. Germline V gives CDR1 GTSNPN, CDR2 SVGIG (reference sequence). V was shortened by 0 bases and J by 4 bases, with 10 bases between the two germline ends. As DNA, the CDR3 is TGTGCCTGGAGTGTCTCCAGGGGAAATCAGCCCCAGCATTTT. It is translated as CAWSVSRGNQPQHF.

This clone was found once. The J gene is TRBJ1-2, the V gene TRBV5-6; TRBD1 agrees at 11 bases. Looked up from germline, CDR1 is SGHDT and CDR2 is YYEEEE. This CDR3 has 14 residues. With 3 bases clipped from V and 6 bases from J, the junction kept 4 bases outside the gene matches. CDR3 DNA: TGTGCCAGCAGCTACGGACAGGGGGCAAATGGCTACACCTTC. Translation gives CASSYGQGANGYTF.

This clone was recorded only once. The J gene is TRBJ2-7, the V gene TRBV5-6; perhaps TRBD2 as D (6 bases). Germline V gene sequence: CDR1 SGHDT, CDR2 YYEEEE. The CDR3 totals 15 residues. The V gene lost 4 bases and the J gene lost 2 bases, with 16 bases spanning the gap. CDR3 DNA sequence: TGTGCCAGCAGCCGGGCCGGGACGGGGGCCTACGAGCAGTACTTC. It specifies CASSRAGTGAYEQYF.

The chain uses TRBV7-9 and TRBJ1-2, with a tentative D call TRBD1 (6 bases). Germline CDR1 is SEHNR and CDR2 is FQNEAQ (reference sequence). The V gene lost 5 bases and the J gene lost 1 base, with 14 bases spanning the gap. The CDR3 has 15 residues. CDR3: CASSESDRYNYGYTF. CDR3 sequence (DNA): TGTGCCAGCAGCGAATCCGACAGGTATAACTATGGCTACACCTTC.

The rearrangement links TRBV27 to TRBJ1-1; TRBD1 might be the D (5 bases). Germline assignment: CDR1 MNHEY and CDR2 SMNVEV (reference sequence). V shed 6 bases and J shed 1 base, with 9 bases lying between them. The CDR3 runs 13 residues. The CDR3 loop is CASRRGGNTEAFF. CDR3 in DNA: TGTGCCAGCAGGAGGGGAGGGAACACTGAAGCTTTCTTT.